This T cell receptor (beta chain) stems from a study of control samples from healthy donors and cancer patients. The CDR3 loop spans 14 amino acids. Trimming took off 7 bases at V and 1 base at J, with 12 bases between the two ends. CDR1 is MNHNY and CDR2 is SVGAGI in the germline V gene (reference sequence). TCRdb's table, derived via immunoSEQ multiplex PCR, lists solely in-frame clones and lacks some. Here the sample spans about 150,000 clones, approximately 92% being singletons. This TCR derives from a man aged 25-40 years in good health. This sequence joins TRBV6-6 and TRBJ2-3; D not resolved. The sample consisted of blood. The CDR3 spells CASTVETRTDTQYF. CDR3 sequence (DNA): TGTGCCAGCACCGTGGAAACACGCACAGATACGCAGTATTTT.